Listed here are 5 T cell receptor beta chains from one sample, sequenced in a study of cytomegalovirus exposure and HLA in healthy donors (dated by TCRdb to about 2017). The library was obtained by the immunoSEQ multiplex PCR assay. The multiplex PCR relied on a mix of 60 forward primers for TCR Vbeta segments and 13 reverse primers for TCR Jbeta segments. Drawn from immuneACCESS, this table holds only the in-frame rearrangements with V and J called that TCRdb kept. Clones are partly lost; checked studies trace under half to an unresolved V gene and leave the rest unexplained. The sample includes approximately 200,000 clones, with roughly 78% observed a single time. The top ten clonotypes cover 3.5% to 5% of the sample. The sequenced sample was PBMCs. All receptors derive from a woman aged 30 to 39 in good health and CMV-seropositive.

J is TRBJ2-7 and V is TRBV5-4, with a possible D match to TRBD2 (5 bases). The germline V gene has CDR1 SGHNT and CDR2 YYREEE (reference sequence). Between the trimmed V and J ends, which lost 0 bases and 3 bases, there was a span of 13 bases. CDR3 length: 15 amino acids. The CDR3 spells CASSLASGGGYEQYF. Written as DNA, the CDR3 is TGTGCCAGCAGCTTGGCCAGCGGAGGAGGCTACGAGCAGTACTTC.

This clone was counted between two and nine times. CDR3 in DNA: TGCGCCAGCAGCCCCACCGGGACAGGGGCGTTCCTTGAGACCCAGTACTTC. Translation gives CASSPTGTGAFLETQYF. The V and J genes are TRBV5-1 and TRBJ2-5, with 10 bases fitting TRBD1. The ends lost 4 bases at V and 5 bases at J; junction bases unmatched: 14. This CDR3 region has 17 residues. CDR1 is SGHRS and CDR2 is YFSETQ in the germline V gene. Together with reference TRBV5-1 and TRBJ2-5, the CDR3 gives the full variable domain: KAGVTQTPRYLIKTRGQQVTLSCSPISGHRSVSWYQQTPGQGLQFLFEYFSETQRNKGNFPGRFSGRQFSNSRSEMNVSTLELGDSALYLCASSPTGTGAFLETQYFGPGTRLLVL.

The chain is built from TRBV11-2 and TRBJ2-1; D may be TRBD2 (6 bases). CDR3 length equals 16 residues. Germline CDR1 reads SGHAT; CDR2 reads FQNNGV. V was shortened by 5 bases and J by 0 bases, with 14 bases between the two germline ends. The CDR3 spells CASSRSSASSYNEQFF. The CDR3 nucleotides read TGTGCCAGCAGCCGGTCTAGCGCCAGCTCCTACAATGAGCAGTTCTTC. The whole variable domain, remainder taken from reference TRBV11-2 and TRBJ2-1, is EAGVAQSPRYKIIEKRQSVAFWCNPISGHATLYWYQQILGQGPKLLIQFQNNGVVDDSQLPKDRFSAERLKGVDSTLKIQPAKLEDSAVYLCASSRSSASSYNEQFFGPGTRLTVL.

This clone was seen once. The chain joins TRBV18 to TRBJ2-7; D is possibly TRBD2 (5 bases). V lost 4 bases, J lost 0 bases, and 10 bases lay in between. The CDR3 consists of 14 residues. Germline CDR1 is KGHSH and CDR2 is LQKENI. This chain's CDR3 is CASSLGGPSYEQYF. In nucleotides, the CDR3 is TGTGCCAGCTCACTAGGAGGCCCCTCCTACGAGCAGTACTTC. Variable domain in full (rest from reference TRBV18 and TRBJ2-7): NAGVMQNPRHLVRRRGQEARLRCSPMKGHSHVYWYRQLPEEGLKFMVYLQKENIIDESGMPKERFSAEFPKEGPSILRIQQVVRGDSAAYFCASSLGGPSYEQYFGPGTRLTVT.

The gene calls are TRBV9 and TRBJ2-2; D is possibly TRBD2 (5 bases). Trimming left V 4 bases short and J 5 bases short, with 15 bases between. This CDR3 is 15 amino acids long. The germline V gene has CDR1 SGDLS and CDR2 YYNGEE. The CDR3 loop is CASSRGERGTGELFF. CDR3 nucleotides: TGTGCCAGCAGCCGCGGTGAGCGAGGGACCGGGGAGCTGTTTTTT. Together with reference TRBV9 and TRBJ2-2, the CDR3 gives the full variable domain: DSGVTQTPKHLITATGQRVTLRCSPRSGDLSVYWYQQSLDQGLQFLIQYYNGEERAKGNILERFSAQQFPDLHSELNLSSLELGDSALYFCASSRGERGTGELFFGEGSRLTVL.